Included here is one TCR beta chain sequence, with context. What it recognizes is unknown. The data are from a study of T cell responses to AZD1222 COVID-19 vaccine. Study outcomes and limitations: All repertoire sampling was performed exclusively after the peak T cell response.

The V end was cut by 6 bases, the J end by 2 bases, with 17 bases between. Germline lookup yields CDR1 MNHEY and CDR2 SVGEGT. The CDR3 runs 16 residues. Repertoires were generated with immunoSEQ multiplex PCR, while TCRdb's copy carries only in-frame clones and drops some. Among some 64,000 clones listed, roughly 84% were seen once. The V and J genes are TRBV6-2 or TRBV6-3 and TRBJ2-1, with D tentatively TRBD2 (5 bases). Sequenced material: peripheral blood, taken on day 0 of AZD1222 vaccination. The receptor comes from an adult in good health. CDR3 loop: CASSHRFEGPYNEQFF. DNA for the CDR3: TGTGCCAGCAGCCATAGATTCGAGGGCCCCTACAATGAGCAGTTCTTC.